This T cell receptor (beta chain) was sequenced during a study of T cells in Graves' hyperthyroidism and ophthalmopathy. Study results and limitations: The model's output predicted ophthalmopathy at a median of 6.5 months prior to onset. Also found in blood were most expanded thyroid clonotypes above 0.001.

The sample holds many counts of this clonotype. Its antigen is not identified. The V end was cut by 5 bases, the J end by 4 bases, with 18 bases between. Germline CDR1 SGHAT, CDR2 FQNNGV. The CDR3 totals 16 residues. Amplification yielded TCR beta CDR3 regions, with RNA transcripts as the source. The HTBI primer set was used in a first-round RT-PCR of the TCR CDR3. One entry per CDR3 protein, called by TCRdb with MiXCR from the multiplex PCR reads. The table records roughly 380,000 distinct CDR3 sequences, approximately 15% of them present only once. Uncontrolled infection, other autoimmune disease, pregnancy or lactation led to exclusion.

V and J are TRBV11-2 and TRBJ2-1, with D possibly TRBD2 on 7 matching bases. This TCR was sampled from an older woman with Graves' hyperthyroidism. Sequenced material: blood. CDR3 coding DNA: TGTGCCAGCAGCCCAGAGGGGGTAGCGGGTTACAATGAGCAGTTCTTC. Translated: CASSPEGVAGYNEQFF.